This T cell receptor beta chain was identified during a study of metastatic and nonmetastatic thyroid tumors. The overall study: From malignant and benign thyroid patients, repertoires in blood and in tumor or nodule tissue were compared. Findings of the study overall: Across blood and tumor, TCR beta diversity in malignant thyroid tumors was reportedly significantly higher than in benign nodules.

The CDR3 extends over 15 amino acids. Between the trimmed V and J ends, which lost 3 bases and 5 bases, there was a span of 17 bases. Germline V gives CDR1 MDHEN, CDR2 SYDVKM. Source study methods: Clinicopathological groups supplied CDR3 differences that were used to build a distant-metastasis classifier for papillary thyroid cancer. With MiXCR, TCRdb called clones anew from the PCR reads. These V and J calls rely on TCRdb rather than the paper's analysis. Of about 24,000 clones in the sample, around an eighth were seen once. The entire patient cohort was treatment-naive prior to thyroid surgery. This clone was counted at least ten times. The antigen is not known.

Sequenced input: blood. This sequence joins TRBV28 and TRBJ2-7; a possible D gene is TRBD1 (6 bases). The receptor was isolated from a female donor with papillary thyroid cancer or a benign thyroid nodule (not recorded which). Some clones in this sample may be carry-over from other donors' samples. CDR3 DNA sequence: TGTGCCAGCAGTTTGGACAGCCCGTCTAAAGACGAGCAGTACTTC. It specifies CASSLDSPSKDEQYF.